Given below is one T cell receptor (beta chain) in context. This clone was found a few times. Its target antigen remains unknown. Within one base of it there is no much larger clone, and no base qualities were kept. Library preparation employed the immunoSEQ multiplex PCR assay. On the authors' methods: To diagnose cytomegalovirus status from the catalog of TCR beta chain sequences, a statistical classification framework was built. Here the immuneACCESS table is served through TCRdb, limited to in-frame sequences with V and J called. Missing clones are a known gap in these copies; in checked studies unresolved V genes cover under half, and the rest lacks a known reason. V, J and clone size reflect that table, while D and trimming were determined from the DNA. In this sample the table shows about 66,000 clones, around 96% of which occur a single time. The ten largest clonotypes hold 0.9% of the sample.

From the cysteine up to the phenylalanine, the CDR3 has a length of 14 residues. Only the CDR3 part of the read is kept: 42 bases, read in frame from the first base. Based on the germline V gene, the CDR1 and CDR2 sequences are MRHNA and SNTAGT. V is cut back by 3 bases and J by 6 bases, with 1 base in the junction unmatched. These data belong to a study of cytomegalovirus exposure and HLA in healthy donors (dated by TCRdb to about 2017). For the wider study: According to a later analysis, the 120 or so validation repertoires were produced on the same platform as the 666 repertoires of the first cohort. The study was designed to test whether signatures of past pathogen exposure could be identified by cataloging public T cell receptors. To predict cytomegalovirus infection status, the study brought together high-throughput TCR immunosequencing, statistical association of individual TCRs with disease status, and machine learning. Along with the approximately 650-subject first cohort, a separate validation cohort of more than 90 different subjects was used. Here is what the overall study found, with its caveats: In vitro tests confirmed that a few of the cytomegalovirus-associated TCR beta chains recognize cytomegalovirus antigens. The validation cohort had no HLA typing available for a later analysis, so co-occurrence within that cohort was assessed over all 130 or so repertoires. Across donors, most TCR sequences were observed very rarely, whereas some public TCRs were present in many individuals. A total of fewer than 200 TCR beta chains were listed by the study as associated with cytomegalovirus. In a later analysis, TCRs clustered in the first cohort were found to also tend to co-occur in the 130 or so validation repertoires, with 85% to 95% of cluster scores above 0. Cytomegalovirus status was reported to be diagnosed by the classifier with high specificity and sensitivity in both the original and validation cohorts. The authors suggested that the approach could potentially be extended to other disease states and immunological phenotypes.

Separate from the approximately 700-subject first cohort, the validation cohort of 120 subjects was the group to which the donors belonged. The sequenced sample was PBMCs. The TCR comes from a man between 18 and 35 years old in good health and CMV-seronegative. In this chain, TRBV6-4 is recombined with TRBJ2-1; TRBD2 agrees with 11 junctional bases. The sequenced DNA: TGTGCCAGCAGTGAAGGGACTAGCGGCAATGAGCAGTTCTTC. Translation gives CASSEGTSGNEQFF.